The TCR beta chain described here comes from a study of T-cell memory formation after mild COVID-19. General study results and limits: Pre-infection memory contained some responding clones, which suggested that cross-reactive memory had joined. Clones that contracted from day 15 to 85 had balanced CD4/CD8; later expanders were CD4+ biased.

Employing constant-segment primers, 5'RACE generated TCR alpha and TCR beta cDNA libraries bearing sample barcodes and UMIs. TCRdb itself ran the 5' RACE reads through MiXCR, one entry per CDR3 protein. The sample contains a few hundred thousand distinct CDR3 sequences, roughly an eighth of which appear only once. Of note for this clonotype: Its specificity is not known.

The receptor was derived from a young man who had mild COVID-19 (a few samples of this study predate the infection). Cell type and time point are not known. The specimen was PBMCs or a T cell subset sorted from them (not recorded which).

The CDR3 sequence is CASSPRLAGKETQYF. The DNA for the CDR3 is TGTGCCAGCAGCCCCAGACTAGCGGGGAAAGAGACCCAGTACTTC. This chain uses TRBV7-3 with TRBJ2-5, with 11 bases identical to TRBD2. Germline assignment: CDR1 SGHTA and CDR2 FQGTGA. The CDR3 sequence is 15 residues long. Unmatched junction bases numbered 5, after V lost 5 bases and J lost 3 bases.